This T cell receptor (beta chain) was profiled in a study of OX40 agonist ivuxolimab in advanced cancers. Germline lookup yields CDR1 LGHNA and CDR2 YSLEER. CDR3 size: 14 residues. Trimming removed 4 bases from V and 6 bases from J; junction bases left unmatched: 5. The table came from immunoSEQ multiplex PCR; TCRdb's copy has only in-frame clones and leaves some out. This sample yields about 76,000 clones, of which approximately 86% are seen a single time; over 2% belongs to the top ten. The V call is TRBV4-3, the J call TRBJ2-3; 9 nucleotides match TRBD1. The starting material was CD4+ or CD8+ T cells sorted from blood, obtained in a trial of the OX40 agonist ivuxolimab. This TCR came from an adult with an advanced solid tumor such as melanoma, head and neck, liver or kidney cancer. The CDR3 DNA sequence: TGCGCCAGCAGCCCGGGACAGGGAACGGATACGCAGTATTTT. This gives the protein CASSPGQGTDTQYF.